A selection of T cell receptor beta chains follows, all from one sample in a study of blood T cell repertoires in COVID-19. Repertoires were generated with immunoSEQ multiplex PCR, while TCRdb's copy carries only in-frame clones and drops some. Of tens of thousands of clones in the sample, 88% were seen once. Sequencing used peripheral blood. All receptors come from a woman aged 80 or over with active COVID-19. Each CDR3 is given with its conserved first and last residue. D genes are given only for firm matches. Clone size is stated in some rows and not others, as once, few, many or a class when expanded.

CASSPPVASGEQFF,TGTGCCAGCTCACCACCCGTTGCTAGCGGTGAGCAGTTCTTC,TRBD2,NA,TRBJ2-1,TRBV18
CASSELTGAGNTIYF,TGTGCCAGCAGCGAACTAACAGGGGCTGGAAACACCATATATTTT,TRBD1,NA,TRBJ1-3,TRBV7-9
CASSVFSGANVLTF,TGTGCCAGTAGTGTATTCTCTGGGGCCAACGTCCTGACTTTC,NA,once,TRBJ2-6,TRBV19
CASSLVGTSGSGEQFF,TGCGCCAGCAGCTTGGTTGGGACTAGCGGCTCAGGGGAGCAGTTCTTC,TRBD2,NA,TRBJ2-1,TRBV5-1
CASSFRQITEAFF,TGTGCCAGCAGCTTCCGACAGATTACTGAAGCTTTCTTT,NA,NA,TRBJ1-1,TRBV7-8
CASKIQDRGRLNEQFF,TGTGCCAGCAAGATCCAAGACAGGGGGCGATTAAATGAGCAGTTCTTC,TRBD1,NA,TRBJ2-1,TRBV27
CASSFTGWNQPQHF,TGTGCCAGCAGCTTTACAGGGTGGAATCAGCCCCAGCATTTT,NA,NA,TRBJ1-5,TRBV7-8
CASSRQSMVYTEAFF,TGTGCCAGTAGTAGACAGTCGATGGTCTACACTGAAGCTTTCTTT,NA,NA,TRBJ1-1,TRBV19
CASSRTGPNTEAFF,TGTGCCAGCTCAAGAACAGGGCCGAACACTGAAGCTTTCTTT,NA,NA,TRBJ1-1,TRBV18
CASSRGGGNQPQHF,TGTGCCAGCAGTCGTGGCGGGGGCAATCAGCCCCAGCATTTT,NA,NA,TRBJ1-5,TRBV9
CASTPGGLGQPQHF,TGTGCCAGTACCCCGGGGGGTCTAGGGCAGCCCCAGCATTTT,NA,NA,TRBJ1-5,TRBV19
CASSLNRNTGELFF,TGTGCCAGCAGTTTAAACAGGAACACCGGGGAGCTGTTTTTT,NA,NA,TRBJ2-2,TRBV27
CASSLEQGAWKTQYF,TGTGCCAGCAGCTTGGAACAGGGGGCTTGGAAGACCCAGTACTTC,TRBD1,NA,TRBJ2-5,TRBV5-5
CASSVAGGADTQYF,TGTGCCAGCAGCGTAGCGGGGGGGGCAGATACGCAGTATTTT,TRBD2,once,TRBJ2-3,TRBV9
CASSLAGVPGKRETQYF,TGTGCCAGCTCGCTAGCGGGAGTACCTGGTAAACGAGAGACCCAGTACTTC,TRBD2,NA,TRBJ2-5,TRBV18
CAIRATGQGKNQETQYF,TGTGCCATCAGGGCTACTGGACAGGGGAAGAACCAAGAGACCCAGTACTTC,TRBD1,NA,TRBJ2-5,TRBV10-3
CASSLGPTSGSSEQYF,TGCGCCAGCAGCTTGGGACCGACTAGCGGGAGCTCCGAGCAGTACTTC,TRBD2,NA,TRBJ2-7,TRBV5-1
CASSLAHHLTDTQYF,TGTGCCAGCAGCTTGGCACACCACCTCACAGATACGCAGTATTTT,NA,once,TRBJ2-3,TRBV5-5
CSVEGGSTDTQYF,TGCAGCGTTGAAGGCGGTAGCACAGATACGCAGTATTTT,NA,NA,TRBJ2-3,TRBV29-1
CAVSSSQHNEQFF,TGTGCCGTCTCTAGCTCCCAACACAATGAGCAGTTCTTC,NA,once,TRBJ2-1,TRBV10-3
CASSPANTGELFF,TGTGCCAGCAGCCCCGCGAACACCGGGGAGCTGTTTTTT,NA,NA,TRBJ2-2,TRBV3-1/TRBV3-2
CASSKSPGQMNTEAFF,TGTGCCAGCAGCAAGAGCCCCGGACAGATGAACACTGAAGCTTTCTTT,NA,NA,TRBJ1-1,TRBV21-1
CASSKNGTGVEETQYF,TGTGCCAGCAGCAAAAACGGAACGGGAGTTGAGGAGACCCAGTACTTC,NA,NA,TRBJ2-5,TRBV21-1
CASSQPGLALTDTQYF,TGCGCCAGCAGCCAACCCGGACTAGCGCTCACAGATACGCAGTATTTT,TRBD2,NA,TRBJ2-3,TRBV4-1
CASSFWEGGNQPQHF,TGTGCCAGCAGTTTTTGGGAGGGCGGCAATCAGCCCCAGCATTTT,NA,once,TRBJ1-5,TRBV28
CASSKGTSGSTYNEQFF,TGTGCCAGCAGTAAAGGGACTAGCGGGAGTACCTACAATGAGCAGTTCTTC,TRBD2,NA,TRBJ2-1,TRBV6-2/TRBV6-3
CASSLTTGTGDGYTF,TGTGCCAGCAGCCTTACCACCGGGACAGGGGATGGCTACACCTTC,TRBD1,NA,TRBJ1-2,TRBV28
CASSRDSTYGYTF,TGTGCCAGCAGCCGGGACAGCACCTATGGCTACACCTTC,TRBD1,NA,TRBJ1-2,TRBV5-5
CASRTGTGVYEQYF,TGCGCCAGCAGGACCGGGACAGGGGTCTACGAGCAGTACTTC,TRBD1,NA,TRBJ2-7,TRBV5-1
CASSFSGSIYEQYF,TGTGCCAGCAGCTTTAGCGGGAGTATATACGAGCAGTACTTC,TRBD2,once,TRBJ2-7,TRBV28
CASSLTGAGGFNEQFF,TGCGCCAGCAGCCTCACGGGGGCGGGAGGTTTCAATGAGCAGTTCTTC,TRBD2,NA,TRBJ2-1,TRBV5-1
CASSRTGTRDEKLFF,TGTGCCAGCAGTCGAACCGGGACAAGGGATGAAAAACTGTTTTTT,NA,NA,TRBJ1-4,TRBV28
CATSRDFQVYGYTF,TGTGCCACCAGCAGAGATTTTCAGGTCTATGGCTACACCTTC,NA,once,TRBJ1-2,TRBV15
CASGPPPTSGRDFWNEQFF,TGTGCTAGTGGACCGCCCCCGACTAGCGGGAGGGATTTTTGGAATGAGCAGTTCTTC,TRBD2,NA,TRBJ2-1,TRBV12-5
CASSLGGGGSSYEQYF,TGTGCCAGCAGCTTAGGGGGAGGTGGGAGCTCCTACGAGCAGTACTTC,NA,NA,TRBJ2-7,TRBV7-8
CASSPHRDRTNYGYTF,TGTGCCAGCAGCCCACACCGGGACAGAACTAACTATGGCTACACCTTC,TRBD1,NA,TRBJ1-2,TRBV6-2/TRBV6-3
CASSQESVNYEQYF,TGTGCCAGCAGCCAAGAATCCGTTAACTACGAGCAGTACTTC,NA,NA,TRBJ2-7,TRBV4-2
CASSQDWWASSGANVLTF,TGTGCCAGCAGCCAAGATTGGTGGGCCTCCTCTGGGGCCAACGTCCTGACTTTC,NA,NA,TRBJ2-6,TRBV4-2
CASGEGVSNNQPQHF,TGTGCCAGCGGGGAGGGGGTTTCCAACAATCAGCCCCAGCATTTT,NA,NA,TRBJ1-5,TRBV28
CASSPGQLNSGNTIYF,TGTGCCAGCTCACCAGGGCAGCTAAACTCTGGAAACACCATATATTTT,NA,NA,TRBJ1-3,TRBV18
CASSITTSGVGEQYF,TGTGCCAGCAGTATCACGACTAGCGGCGTGGGCGAGCAGTACTTC,TRBD2,NA,TRBJ2-7,TRBV27
CATSRDLRLGAYEQYF,TGTGCCACCAGCAGAGATCTGCGGCTAGGAGCCTACGAGCAGTACTTC,NA,NA,TRBJ2-7,TRBV15
CASSLAATRPDTQYF,TGTGCCAGCAGCCTAGCGGCCACCCGGCCAGATACGCAGTATTTT,TRBD2,once,TRBJ2-3,TRBV28